This T cell receptor (beta chain) was sequenced for a study of CD8 T cells in ankylosing spondylitis. General study results and limits: Ankylosing spondylitis blood appeared to carry a characteristic TCR beta motif of several highly homologous variants. Previously reported in reactive arthritis synovial fluid and blood were some of the motif variants.

Comment on this clonotype: Its target is not known.

Per the germline V gene, CDR1 is LGHDT and CDR2 is YNNKEL (reference sequence). V was cut by 4 bases and J by 14 bases, with 15 bases left in between. The CDR3 runs to 12 residues. The authors made TCR beta libraries by quantitative 5'-RACE with molecular barcodes. TCRdb reanalysed the 5' RACE reads using MiXCR and keeps one entry per CDR3 protein. Here the sample spans 700,000 to 850,000 distinct CDR3 sequences, 10% to 15% being singletons. This chain uses TRBV3-1 with TRBJ2-1; D might be TRBD2 (6 bases). Specimen: blood, either unsorted or a sorted T cell fraction (not recorded which). This sequence was found in a male donor with ankylosing spondylitis. The CDR3 DNA follows: TGTGCCAGCAGCCTAAATCGGGAGTCGAAGTTCTTC. Its protein product is CASSLNRESKFF.